Presented here are 30 T cell receptor beta chains from one specimen sequenced in a study of identical twins. Via MiXCR, TCRdb re-called the 5' RACE reads, giving one row per CDR3 protein. The sample lists under 250,000 distinct CDR3 sequences; 9.4% were seen once. The sequencing input was memory (CD45RO+) T cells sorted from blood. These TCRs come from a woman younger than 35 in good health.

This clonotype was seen a few times. This sequence joins TRBV6-5 and TRBJ1-1; 8 nucleotides align to TRBD1. The CDR3 is made up of 16 amino acids. The V and J ends lost 2 bases and 0 bases, in that order; junction bases with no gene match: 5. Germline V gene lookup returns CDR1 MNHEY and CDR2 SVGAGI. The CDR3 is CASSYPTGGLNTEAFF. Written as DNA, the CDR3 is TGTGCCAGCAGTTACCCAACAGGGGGATTGAACACTGAAGCTTTCTTT.

J is TRBJ2-7 and V is TRBV6-2 or TRBV6-3; D is possibly TRBD1 (6 bases). The germline V and J ends were trimmed by 6 bases and 5 bases, with 17 bases remaining between them. CDR1 MNHEY and CDR2 SVGEGT come from the germline V gene. The CDR3 consists of 14 residues. CDR3 sequence (DNA): TGTGCCAGCAGAACCGGGACATTTCTAGACGAGCAGTACTTC. Protein sequence: CASRTGTFLDEQYF.

This clonotype has a count of ten or more. The chain is built from TRBV6-5 and TRBJ2-1, with unresolved D. CDR1 is MNHEY and CDR2 is SVGAGI in the germline V gene. The V end lost 6 bases, the J end lost 9 bases, and 9 bases lay between the germline ends. This CDR3 region has 11 residues. The CDR3 loop reads CASSRRSEQFF. The CDR3 DNA reads as TGTGCCAGCAGCCGAAGAAGTGAGCAGTTCTTC.

Regarding this clonotype: A read error may account for a junction end that differs from germline. The chain combines TRBV6-1 with TRBJ2-4; the match to TRBD1 covers 9 bases. The CDR3 has 15 residues. CDR1 and CDR2 from the germline V gene are MNHNS and SASEGT. The chain's CDR3 is CASNPRGQGGSTPSF. CDR3 nucleotides: TGTGCCAGCAATCCAAGGGGACAGGGAGGAAGCACCCCCAGCTTC.

This clonotype was seen at least ten times. V usage is TRBV7-2 and J usage is TRBJ2-1; a possible D gene is TRBD2 (7 bases). The germline gives CDR1 SGHTA, CDR2 FQGNSA. Trimming pared 5 bases from V and 6 bases from J, leaving 17 bases between. The CDR3 covers 15 residues. The CDR3 loop reads CASSPTGGRGNEQFF. The CDR3 nucleotides are TGTGCCAGCAGCCCCACGGGGGGCCGAGGCAATGAGCAGTTCTTC.

There are a few counts of this clonotype. The chain's CDR3 is CSARGRITDTQYF. As DNA, the CDR3 is TGCAGTGCTAGAGGCAGGATCACAGATACGCAGTATTTT. V and J are TRBV20-1 and TRBJ2-3; no clear D. Trimming removed 1 base at V and 2 bases at J, with 7 bases between. In germline, CDR1 is DFQATT, CDR2 SNEGSKA (reference sequence). The CDR3 spans 13 residues.

This clonotype was seen only a few times. The genes are TRBV7-9 and TRBJ2-1; tentatively, D is TRBD1 (5 bases). This CDR3 comprises 14 residues. CDR1 and CDR2 from the germline V gene are SEHNR and FQNEAQ (reference sequence). Trimming shortened V by 0 bases and J by 9 bases, and 12 bases separated the two germline ends. CDR3 bases: TGTGCCAGCAGCTTAGCGGGGCCGCCGGGTGAGCAGTTCTTC. This gives the protein CASSLAGPPGEQFF.

This clonotype was seen many times. The chain joins TRBV7-2 to TRBJ2-3, with 7 nucleotides matching TRBD2. CDR3 size: 16 residues. Germline V gives CDR1 SGHTA, CDR2 FQGNSA. V trimming: 1 base; J trimming: 6 bases; junction bases outside the gene matches: 10. CDR3 in amino acids: CASSLERLAVGDTQYF. The CDR3 DNA sequence: TGTGCCAGCAGCTTAGAGCGACTAGCAGTAGGCGATACGCAGTATTTT.

This clonotype occurred once. The CDR3 sequence is CASSWGPETETQYF. The CDR3 bases are TGTGCCAGCAGTTGGGGACCCGAGACGGAGACCCAGTACTTC. The V and J genes are TRBV27 and TRBJ2-5, with D perhaps assigned TRBD1 or TRBD2 (5 bases each). V gave up 4 bases and J gave up 5 bases, with 14 bases separating them. Germline CDR1 reads MNHEY; CDR2 reads SMNVEV (reference sequence). The CDR3 is 14 amino acids.

In its sample, this clonotype was seen many times. The rearrangement joins TRBV2 to TRBJ1-5; D is perhaps TRBD1 (5 bases). Trimming removed 6 bases at V and 3 bases at J, with 12 bases between. Germline loops: CDR1 SNHLY, CDR2 FYNNEI. CDR3 length: 14 residues. The DNA of the CDR3 is TGTGCCAGCAGCGCCAAGGGGTCCAATCAGCCCCAGCATTTT. It encodes CASSAKGSNQPQHF.

Concerning this clonotype: A much larger clone lies a single base off, so this may be a read error. V usage is TRBV12-3 or TRBV12-4 and J usage is TRBJ1-5; a possible D gene is TRBD1 (5 bases). CDR3 size: 13 residues. CDR3 loop: CASSPGTDQSQHF. The CDR3 nucleotides are TGTGCCAGCAGTCCCGGGACCGATCAGTCCCAGCATTTT.

This chain joins TRBV5-1 and TRBJ2-7; D unclear. Per germline, CDR1 SGHRS and CDR2 YFSETQ. The V end was cut by 2 bases, the J end by 1 base, with 7 bases between. CDR3 length: 13 residues. The CDR3 sequence: CASSLDNSYEQYF. The CDR3 DNA reads TGCGCCAGCAGCTTAGACAATTCCTACGAGCAGTACTTC.

This clonotype came up a few times. The chain couples TRBV19 to TRBJ2-7, with D uncertain. The length of the CDR3 is 15 residues. Germline CDR1 LNHDA, CDR2 SQIVND (reference sequence). V was cut by 4 bases and J by 0 bases, with 13 bases left in between. CDR3 coding DNA: TGTGCCAGTAGTACCCGGGCCGCGAGCTCCTACGAGCAGTACTTC. It specifies CASSTRAASSYEQYF.

This chain links TRBV18 with TRBJ2-1; maybe TRBD2 (7 bases). This CDR3 is 18 amino acids long. Germline V gene sequence: CDR1 KGHSH, CDR2 LQKENI. V dropped 4 bases and J dropped 8 bases, with 27 bases sitting between them. The CDR3 DNA sequence: TGTGCCAGCTCACGGACGGTCGTGATGGGGGGGGCCTCGGATGAGCAGTTCTTC. It encodes CASSRTVVMGGASDEQFF.

V and J are TRBV11-2 and TRBJ1-2; D remains ambiguous. The V end was cut by 0 bases, the J end by 8 bases, with 10 bases between. This CDR3 has 13 residues. Germline V gene sequence: CDR1 SGHAT, CDR2 FQNNGV. DNA for the CDR3: TGTGCCAGCAGCTTAGAAAGGTCGTCCGGCTACACCTTC. Amino acids: CASSLERSSGYTF.

This clonotype was seen only once. The rearrangement uses TRBV9 and TRBJ2-7; no reliable D call. This CDR3 region has 13 residues. The germline CDR1 and CDR2 sequences are SGDLS and YYNGEE. V was trimmed by 4 bases and J by 6 bases, leaving 14 bases between them. The chain's CDR3 is CASSPRGFSEQYF. CDR3 DNA sequence: TGTGCCAGCAGCCCCCGTGGATTCTCCGAGCAGTACTTC. The full variable domain, completed using reference TRBV9 and TRBJ2-7, is DSGVTQTPKHLITATGQRVTLRCSPRSGDLSVYWYQQSLDQGLQFLIQYYNGEERAKGNILERFSAQQFPDLHSELNLSSLELGDSALYFCASSPRGFSEQYFGPGTRLTVT.

The chain carries TRBV3-1 and TRBJ2-7, with TRBD1 matching over 7 bases. The CDR3 is 15 residues long. Trimming removed 1 base from V and 6 bases from J; junction bases left unmatched: 9. CDR1 LGHDT and CDR2 YNNKEL come from the germline V gene (reference sequence). CDR3 sequence (DNA): TGTGCCAGCAGCCAAGGGCGCCAGGGGGAAAGCGAGCAGTACTTC. As protein: CASSQGRQGESEQYF.

The rearrangement links TRBV15 to TRBJ2-4; D is perhaps TRBD1 (6 bases). Between the trimmed V and J ends, which lost 3 bases and 7 bases, there was a span of 7 bases. Looked up from germline, CDR1 is LNHNV and CDR2 is YYDKDF (reference sequence). This CDR3 has 12 amino acids. CDR3 residues: CATSSTGNIQYF. The CDR3 coding sequence is TGTGCCACCAGCAGTACAGGGAACATTCAGTACTTC.

This clonotype came up a few times. The chain uses TRBV7-9 and TRBJ2-7; tentative D call: TRBD2 (5 bases). The CDR3 sequence is 14 residues long. CDR1 SEHNR and CDR2 FQNEAQ come from the germline V gene (reference sequence). V dropped 0 bases and J dropped 0 bases, with 6 bases sitting between them. DNA for the CDR3: TGTGCCAGCAGCTTAGCGAGGGACTCCTACGAGCAGTACTTC. This sequence encodes CASSLARDSYEQYF.

V and J are TRBV5-6 and TRBJ2-2, with 8 bases identical to TRBD1. V lost 2 bases, J lost 6 bases, and 12 bases stayed unmatched. The CDR3 spans 17 residues. The germline CDR1 and CDR2 sequences are SGHDT and YYEEEE. The CDR3 region has the DNA TGTGCCAGCAGCTTCGGGGCGGGGACAGGCTTCGCCGGGGAGCTGTTTTTT. It specifies CASSFGAGTGFAGELFF.

This clonotype was recorded many times. The V gene is TRBV29-1, the J gene TRBJ2-3; D not resolved. Germline V lookup: CDR1 SQVTM, CDR2 ANQGSEA. V lost 3 bases, J lost 5 bases, and 12 bases lay in between. This CDR3 comprises 13 residues. DNA for the CDR3: TGCAGCGTTGATAGGCGGACCGGAGATACGCAGTATTTT. Encoded protein: CSVDRRTGDTQYF.

The V gene is TRBV7-8, the J gene TRBJ1-5; D is unresolved. Germline V lookup: CDR1 SGHVS, CDR2 FQNEAQ. V lost 1 base and J lost 4, with 14 bases in between. This CDR3 region has 16 residues. The CDR3 DNA reads TGTGCCAGCAGCTTAGGTAGTCACGGCGCAAATCAGCCCCAGCATTTT. Protein: CASSLGSHGANQPQHF. Full variable domain (rest looked up from reference TRBV7-8 and TRBJ1-5): GAGVSQSPRYKVAKRGQDVALRCDPISGHVSLFWYQQALGQGPEFLTYFQNEAQLDKSGLPSDRFFAERPEGSVSTLKIQRTQQEDSAVYLCASSLGSHGANQPQHFGDGTRLSIL.

This clonotype was recorded at least ten times. The V gene is TRBV5-1, the J gene TRBJ2-2; 7 bases match TRBD2. This CDR3 comprises 13 residues. V dropped 4 bases and J dropped 7; count of bases not matched to a gene: 4. Germline V gene sequence: CDR1 SGHRS, CDR2 YFSETQ. The CDR3 DNA follows: TGCGCCAGCAGCATGCGGGAGAACGGGGAGCTGTTTTTT. Its translation is CASSMRENGELFF.

The chain combines TRBV14 with TRBJ2-1, with TRBD2 matching 11 bases. The CDR3 is made up of 16 amino acids. Trimming removed 3 bases from V and 6 bases from J; junction bases left unmatched: 7. The germline V gene encodes CDR1 SGHDN and CDR2 FVKESK. The CDR3 nucleotides read TGTGCCAGCAGCCATTTAGCGGGGGGGAGACCCAATGAGCAGTTCTTC. Translation: CASSHLAGGRPNEQFF.

This sequence joins TRBV6-1 and TRBJ2-1, with TRBD1 matching over 9 bases. The J segment lost 10 bases and the V segment lost 5 bases, leaving 12 bases of the junction unmatched. The CDR3 spans 15 residues. Germline V gene sequence: CDR1 MNHNS, CDR2 SASEGT. The CDR3 DNA reads TGTGCCAGCAGTCCCCAAACTGGGACAGGGAGGGAGCAGTTCTTC. Translating gives CASSPQTGTGREQFF.

This CDR3 reads CSAVGQGAYNEQFF. CDR3 in DNA: TGCAGTGCCGTGGGACAGGGGGCCTACAATGAGCAGTTCTTC. V and J are TRBV20-1 and TRBJ2-1; TRBD1 aligns across 11 bases. The length of the CDR3 is 14 residues. After removal of 6 bases from V and 2 bases from J, the junction contained 3 bases not matched to a gene. Germline CDR1 DFQATT, CDR2 SNEGSKA (reference sequence).

This clonotype was detected ten times or more. V gene TRBV12-3 or TRBV12-4 combines with J gene TRBJ1-2; TRBD1 agrees at 8 bases. J was trimmed by 8 bases and V by 6 bases; bases with no gene match: 23. This CDR3 is built from 18 residues. As DNA, the CDR3 is TGTGCCAGCAGGCCTACCTACGGGACAGGTATTTCCCAGGAGGGCTACACCTTC. Translated, it gives CASRPTYGTGISQEGYTF.

This clonotype appeared a few times. This rearrangement joins TRBV4-2 to TRBJ2-7; D tentatively reads TRBD1 or TRBD2 (5 bases each). This CDR3 is built from 16 residues. From germline, CDR1 is LGHNA and CDR2 YNFKEQ. V lost 0 bases, J lost 7 bases, and 19 bases lay in between. The CDR3 loop is CASSQELGTGRLEQYF. In nucleotides, the CDR3 is TGTGCCAGCAGCCAAGAACTGGGGACCGGACGACTTGAGCAGTACTTC.

In DNA form, the CDR3 reads TGTGCCAGCAGTAAATGGGGGGGGAACACCGGGGAGCTGTTTTTT. The encoded protein is CASSKWGGNTGELFF. V gene TRBV2 combines with J gene TRBJ2-2; 7 nucleotides line up with TRBD2. This CDR3 comprises 15 residues. The V gene end was trimmed by 5 bases and the J gene end by 1 base; junction bases not matched to a gene: 4. Germline assignment: CDR1 SNHLY and CDR2 FYNNEI.

This chain links TRBV7-9 with TRBJ2-3; D remains ambiguous. Germline V gene sequence: CDR1 SEHNR, CDR2 FQNEAQ (reference sequence). CDR3 length: 12 amino acids. V lost 5 bases to trimming and J lost 8 bases, with 11 bases between them. The CDR3 DNA is TGTGCCAGCAGCACCTCCTGGACTACGCAGTATTTT. It translates to CASSTSWTTQYF.